Presented here are 7 T cell receptor beta chains from one specimen sequenced in a study of blood T cell repertoires in COVID-19. Sequenced by immunoSEQ multiplex PCR; TCRdb stores in-frame clones only, minus some. The sample carries 52,000 or so clones, around 84% recorded once. The sample consisted of peripheral blood. Receptors originate from a human donor in a cohort sampled during active COVID-19.

This clone was observed a handful of times. The V and J genes are TRBV5-5 and TRBJ1-4; tentative D call: TRBD1 (5 bases). Germline CDR1 reads SGHKS; CDR2 reads YYEKEE (reference sequence). The V end was cut by 4 bases, the J end by 13 bases, with 14 bases between. CDR3 size: 12 residues. CDR3 loop: CASSPRGDRLFF. CDR3 bases: TGTGCCAGCAGCCCTCGGGGGGATAGACTGTTTTTT.

This chain links TRBV9 with TRBJ1-1; D is unresolved. Germline assignment: CDR1 SGDLS and CDR2 YYNGEE. This CDR3 has 13 residues. V was cut by 4 bases and J by 0 bases, with 7 bases left in between. Here the CDR3 DNA reads TGTGCCAGCAGCTTTCGGGTGAACACTGAAGCTTTCTTT. Protein product: CASSFRVNTEAFF.

This clone was seen once. V usage is TRBV5-1 and J usage is TRBJ2-3; 7 nucleotides align to TRBD1. From germline, CDR1 is SGHRS and CDR2 YFSETQ. V was pared by 3 bases and J by 2 bases, with 6 bases of the junction left unmatched. The CDR3 runs 15 residues. The CDR3 is CASSSQGRSTDTQYF. In nucleotides, the CDR3 is TGCGCCAGCAGCTCACAGGGGCGATCCACAGATACGCAGTATTTT.

This clone was picked up a small number of times. The rearrangement uses TRBV6-1 and TRBJ1-5, with 9 bases identical to TRBD1. V shed 2 bases and J 6 bases; nucleotides not matched to a gene: 2. From germline, CDR1 is MNHNS and CDR2 SASEGT. The CDR3 runs to 14 residues. As DNA, the CDR3 is TGTGCCAGCAGTGAAACAGGGGGCATTCAGCCCCAGCATTTT. This gives the protein CASSETGGIQPQHF.

The chain joins TRBV29-1 to TRBJ1-3, with D tentatively TRBD1 (6 bases). CDR3 length: 16 amino acids. The germline V gene has CDR1 SQVTM and CDR2 ANQGSEA. V was clipped by 4 bases and J by 0 bases, with 16 bases between them. CDR3 nucleotide sequence: TGCAGCGTTGTTGGGGGGGGCTCTTCCTCTGGAAACACCATATATTTT. Protein product: CSVVGGGSSSGNTIYF.

The V and J genes are TRBV27 and TRBJ2-1; 8 bases are a match to TRBD2. The ends lost 6 bases at V and 2 bases at J; junction bases unmatched: 6. CDR1 and CDR2 (germline): MNHEY, SMNVEV (reference sequence). This CDR3 spans 15 amino acids. The chain's CDR3 is CASRKRESPYNEQFF. The CDR3 DNA reads TGTGCCAGCAGAAAGCGGGAGTCTCCCTACAATGAGCAGTTCTTC.

The chain couples TRBV5-1 to TRBJ2-5; TRBD2 matches at 12 bases. The CDR3 has 15 residues. Germline lookup yields CDR1 SGHRS and CDR2 YFSETQ. With V trimmed by 0 bases and J by 3 bases, 0 bases remained unmatched. Here the CDR3 reads CASSLGTSGKETQYF. The CDR3 DNA follows: TGCGCCAGCAGCTTGGGGACTAGCGGGAAAGAGACCCAGTACTTC.